A single sample is the source of the 30 T cell receptor beta chains below, sequenced in a study of T cells in Graves' hyperthyroidism and ophthalmopathy. TCR beta CDR3 regions were amplified from RNA. The HTBI primer set served for first-round RT-PCR of the TCR CDR3. TCRdb redid the calling of the multiplex PCR reads with MiXCR, one entry per CDR3 protein. The data show roughly 420,000 distinct CDR3 sequences, around 16% seen once. The sample consisted of blood. These receptors were obtained from a woman aged 18-29 years with Graves' hyperthyroidism.

This clonotype was seen a few times. The chain uses TRBV12-3 or TRBV12-4 and TRBJ1-5; TRBD1 agrees at 11 bases. V gave up 4 bases and J gave up 7 bases; unmatched junction bases: 6. The CDR3 is made up of 15 amino acids. CDR3 amino acids: CASSSGQGAGQPQHF. As DNA, the CDR3 is TGTGCCAGCAGTTCCGGACAGGGGGCCGGCCAGCCCCAGCATTTT.

This clonotype was seen ten or more times. The CDR3 is CASSPSSIGSTYEQYF. In DNA form, the CDR3 reads TGTGCCAGCAGCCCCAGTTCGATCGGTTCCACCTACGAGCAGTACTTC. The chain uses TRBV11-1 and TRBJ2-7; D gene ambiguous. The CDR3 is 16 residues long. Trimming took 5 bases from V and 2 from J, leaving 19 bases between them. The V gene's germline CDR1 is SGHAT and CDR2 FQDESV (reference sequence).

The table lists this clonotype with a few counts. This rearrangement joins TRBV27 to TRBJ1-2, with no clear D. The CDR3 extends over 13 amino acids. Trimming cost V 7 bases and J 6 bases, with 15 bases left between them. Germline CDR1 reads MNHEY; CDR2 reads SMNVEV (reference sequence). CDR3 DNA: TGTGCCAGCAAATTGGCGGGAGGGAATGGCTACACCTTC. It encodes CASKLAGGNGYTF.

This clonotype was observed many times. This chain links TRBV3-1 with TRBJ2-5; no firm D call. The CDR3 has 15 residues. Trimming took off 0 bases at V and 6 bases at J, with 14 bases between the two ends. Germline V gene data show CDR1 as LGHDT and CDR2 as YNNKEL (reference sequence). The CDR3 sequence: CASSQEGFIRKTQYF. As DNA, the CDR3 is TGTGCCAGCAGCCAAGAAGGTTTTATCAGAAAGACCCAGTACTTC.

The gene calls are TRBV7-8 and TRBJ1-3; D gene unclear. The CDR3 sequence is 14 residues long. Trimming removed 5 bases at V and 2 bases at J, with 10 bases between. The germline CDR1 and CDR2 sequences are SGHVS and FQNEAQ. The CDR3, as DNA: TGTGCCAGCAGCGCGTTTAAGGCTGGAAACACCATATATTTT. This translates into CASSAFKAGNTIYF.

On this clonotype: A much larger clonotype is one base distant, so this may be a read error. J is TRBJ2-1 and V is TRBV6-1, with TRBD2 matching 7 bases. This CDR3 spans 16 amino acids. J gave up 2 bases and V 11 bases, and 15 bases lay outside the gene matches. Germline V gene sequence: CDR1 MNHNS, CDR2 SASEGT. The CDR3 DNA follows: TGTGCCTCCGGACAAGGCGGCGGGAGTACCTACAATGAGCAGTTCTTC. As protein: CASGQGGGSTYNEQFF.

There are a few counts of this clonotype. The V and J genes are TRBV6-5 and TRBJ2-7, with D uncertain. The V and J ends lost 2 bases and 1 base respectively, with 9 bases between them. Germline V gene data show CDR1 as MNHEY and CDR2 as SVGAGI. This CDR3 region has 14 residues. Here the CDR3 reads CASSYGQISYEQYF. As DNA, the CDR3 is TGTGCCAGCAGTTACGGCCAGATTTCCTACGAGCAGTACTTC.

This clonotype was counted ten times or more. The chain links TRBV5-1 to TRBJ2-7; D is perhaps TRBD1 (6 bases). V lost 2 bases and J 5 bases, leaving 14 bases between the germline ends. The CDR3 is made up of 14 amino acids. Germline loops: CDR1 SGHRS, CDR2 YFSETQ. The CDR3 spells CASSFYRESDEQYF. In DNA, the CDR3 is TGCGCCAGCAGCTTCTACAGGGAATCGGACGAGCAGTACTTC.

CDR3 protein: CASQHRGSDEQFF. The CDR3 DNA reads as TGTGCCAGTCAGCACAGGGGATCCGATGAGCAGTTCTTC. The rearrangement joins TRBV19 to TRBJ2-1, with 7 bases that match TRBD1. V lost 8 bases and J lost 8; bases outside the gene matches: 9. Germline loops: CDR1 LNHDA, CDR2 SQIVND (reference sequence). The CDR3 sequence is 13 residues long.

This clonotype showed up many times. The chain recombines TRBV3-1 with TRBJ1-6; D is unresolved. V shed 6 bases and J shed 2 bases, with 8 bases lying between them. Germline V CDR1 and CDR2: LGHDT, YNNKEL (reference sequence). This CDR3 is 14 amino acids long. In nucleotides, the CDR3 is TGTGCCAGCAGTAACGGGGCCTATAATTCACCCCTCCACTTT. Translation: CASSNGAYNSPLHF.

This clonotype was seen at least ten times. The rearrangement uses TRBV2 and TRBJ2-3, with D unclear. Trimming removed 10 bases from V and 0 bases from J, with 8 bases in between. This CDR3 region has 12 residues. Germline CDR1 SNHLY, CDR2 FYNNEI. The CDR3 loop is CATRFSTDTQYF. CDR3 DNA: TGTGCCACCAGGTTTAGCACAGATACGCAGTATTTT. Based on the CDR3 plus reference TRBV2 and TRBJ2-3, the full variable domain is EPEVTQTPSHQVTQMGQEVILRCVPISNHLYFYWYRQILGQKVEFLVSFYNNEISEKSEIFDDQFSVERPDGSNFTLKIRSTKLEDSAMYFCATRFSTDTQYFGPGTRLTVL.

This clonotype came up many times. The J gene is TRBJ2-3, the V gene TRBV7-9; D unresolved. V shed 7 bases and J shed 5 bases, with 13 bases lying between them. Germline V gene sequence: CDR1 SEHNR, CDR2 FQNEAQ (reference sequence). The CDR3 runs 13 residues. The CDR3 spells CASTPPHIDTQYF. In DNA, the CDR3 is TGTGCCAGCACCCCCCCGCATATAGATACGCAGTATTTT.

As concerns this clonotype: A read error may explain this, as a much larger clone is one base away. This chain uses TRBV6-6 with TRBJ1-1; D may be TRBD1 (5 bases). CDR1 MNHNY and CDR2 SVGAGI come from the germline V gene (reference sequence). This CDR3 region has 14 residues. CDR3 nucleotide sequence: TGTGCCAGCAGTTACTCCGGGGCTTGGACTGAAGCTTCCTTT. This translates into CASSYSGAWTEASF.

This clonotype was seen ten or more times. V usage is TRBV27 and J usage is TRBJ1-2; no reliable D call. Germline CDR1 and CDR2: MNHEY and SMNVEV (reference sequence). CDR3 length: 13 residues. The ends were cut back, 3 bases at V and 6 bases at J, with 11 bases in the middle. DNA of the CDR3: TGTGCCAGCAGTTTTACGCGGAGGGATGGCTACACCTTC. Translating gives CASSFTRRDGYTF.

This clonotype was counted a single time. The V gene is TRBV29-1, the J gene TRBJ2-4; 9 bases agree with TRBD2. In germline, CDR1 is SQVTM, CDR2 ANQGSEA. Trimming at V came to 7 bases and at J to 5 bases, leaving 6 bases not matched to a gene. The CDR3 spans 13 residues. The CDR3 bases are TGCAGCGCTGGGGTAGCGGGGGAAAACATTCAGTACTTC. As protein: CSAGVAGENIQYF.

The sample holds a few counts of this clonotype. The chain joins TRBV20-1 to TRBJ2-7; unclear D gene. Trimming cost V 4 bases and J 8 bases, with 12 bases left between them. The length of the CDR3 is 11 residues. Per germline, CDR1 DFQATT and CDR2 SNEGSKA (reference sequence). The CDR3 nucleotides read TGCAGTGCTACACCCGAGAGCCAGCAGTACTTC. It yields the protein CSATPESQQYF.

This clonotype was seen repeatedly, ten times or more. The CDR3 here is CASSHSRGGVGETQYF. CDR3 coding DNA: TGTGCCAGCAGCCATTCCCGCGGGGGGGTTGGGGAGACCCAGTACTTC. The chain combines TRBV3-1 with TRBJ2-5, with 9 nucleotides matching TRBD2. Germline V gene sequence: CDR1 LGHDT, CDR2 YNNKEL (reference sequence). Unmatched junction bases numbered 10, after V lost 3 bases and J lost 5 bases. This CDR3 comprises 16 residues.

This clonotype was observed a few times. The rearrangement joins TRBV2 to TRBJ2-2; perhaps TRBD1 as D (6 bases). The CDR3 covers 13 residues. V lost 7 bases to trimming and J lost 10 bases, with 16 bases between them. Germline V gene data show CDR1 as SNHLY and CDR2 as FYNNEI. The CDR3 coding sequence is TGTGCCAGCACCAACACAGGGTTCAAGGAGCTGTTTTTT. Translating it yields CASTNTGFKELFF.

The CDR3 loop is CASSAHAITGTGELFF. The CDR3 coding sequence is TGCGCCAGCAGCGCTCACGCTATCACAGGAACCGGGGAGCTGTTTTTT. The chain is built from TRBV5-1 and TRBJ2-2; TRBD1 might be the D (5 bases). CDR1 is SGHRS, CDR2 YFSETQ, per germline. Between the trimmed V and J ends, which lost 4 bases and 5 bases, there was a span of 18 bases. This CDR3 is built from 16 residues.

This clonotype was found a few times. This rearrangement joins TRBV6-2 or TRBV6-3 to TRBJ1-2, with D possibly being TRBD1 (6 bases). With 2 bases removed from V and 6 bases from J, the gap between germline ends came to 16 bases. The CDR3 is 15 residues long. CDR1 MNHEY and CDR2 SVGEGT come from the germline V gene. CDR3 protein: CASSYAGVKDNGYTF. Here the CDR3 DNA reads TGTGCCAGCAGTTACGCAGGGGTAAAGGATAATGGCTACACCTTC.

This clonotype was seen a few times. V gene TRBV28 combines with J gene TRBJ1-2; no reliable D call. The CDR3 loop spans 11 amino acids. V dropped 6 bases and J dropped 5 bases, with 7 bases sitting between them. CDR1 MDHEN and CDR2 SYDVKM come from the germline V gene. The CDR3: CASSKWYGYTF. CDR3 DNA sequence: TGTGCCAGCAGCAAGTGGTATGGCTACACCTTC.

The rearrangement joins TRBV7-9 to TRBJ2-2; D remains unclear. Trimming pared 5 bases from V and 2 bases from J, leaving 6 bases between. The CDR3 consists of 13 residues. Germline values: CDR1 SEHNR, CDR2 FQNEAQ (reference sequence). This chain's CDR3 is CASSRTNTGELFF. CDR3 bases: TGTGCCAGCAGCCGGACCAACACCGGGGAGCTGTTTTTT.

This clonotype was counted a few times. The chain combines TRBV5-6 with TRBJ2-3; D could derive from TRBD1 or TRBD2 (7 bases each). Germline V gene sequence: CDR1 SGHDT, CDR2 YYEEEE. The germline V and J ends were trimmed by 3 bases and 4 bases, with 21 bases remaining between them. This CDR3 is 17 amino acids long. DNA of the CDR3: TGTGCCAGCAGCTCCGGGTTCAGGGGGGGGAGTGCAGATACGCAGTATTTT. Translation gives CASSSGFRGGSADTQYF.

This clonotype was counted ten times or more. The chain couples TRBV6-1 to TRBJ2-1; no clear D. V was shortened by 5 bases and J by 0 bases, with 14 bases between the two germline ends. The CDR3 covers 16 residues. The V gene's germline CDR1 is MNHNS and CDR2 SASEGT. The CDR3 DNA reads as TGTGCCAGCAGTACCGACCCGGGCGGCTCCTACAATGAGCAGTTCTTC. Translated, it gives CASSTDPGGSYNEQFF.

The V call is TRBV7-2, the J call TRBJ1-2; 9 nucleotides align to TRBD1. The CDR3 runs 15 residues. V trimming: 5 bases; J trimming: 7 bases; junction bases outside the gene matches: 11. Germline V CDR1 and CDR2: SGHTA, FQGNSA. This CDR3 reads CASSTPGTGLGGYTF. Here the CDR3 DNA reads TGTGCCAGCAGCACCCCGGGGACAGGGCTAGGTGGCTACACCTTC.

This clonotype was counted many times. This rearrangement joins TRBV5-1 to TRBJ2-7; 9 bases map to TRBD1. CDR3 length: 16 amino acids. V shed 5 bases and J 3 bases; nucleotides not matched to a gene: 12. Germline V gives CDR1 SGHRS, CDR2 YFSETQ. CDR3 protein: CASRPTPGTGHYEQYF. The DNA for the CDR3 is TGCGCCAGCAGACCAACCCCCGGGACAGGGCACTACGAGCAGTACTTC.

This clonotype was seen many times. This rearrangement joins TRBV7-9 to TRBJ1-5; TRBD1 is a possible D gene (6 bases). CDR1 is SEHNR, CDR2 FQNEAQ, per germline (reference sequence). This CDR3 contains 14 residues. V lost 4 bases, J lost 6 bases, and 13 bases lay in between. CDR3 loop: CASSSTGRTQPQHF. The CDR3 DNA is TGTGCCAGCAGCTCAACAGGGCGTACTCAGCCCCAGCATTTT.

This chain connects TRBV6-1 to TRBJ1-2, with 9 bases aligning to TRBD1. Losses at the gene ends were 3 bases for V and 5 bases for J; bases not matched to a gene: 10. CDR1 MNHNS and CDR2 SASEGT come from the germline V gene. There are 16 residues in the CDR3. The CDR3 here is CASSDLDRGFGYGYTF. The CDR3, as DNA: TGTGCCAGCAGTGACTTGGACAGGGGATTCGGGTATGGCTACACCTTC.

The chain combines TRBV11-2 with TRBJ2-1; TRBD2 aligns across 11 bases. The CDR3 spans 16 residues. The germline gives CDR1 SGHAT, CDR2 FQNNGV. V was pared by 5 bases and J by 5 bases, with 8 bases of the junction left unmatched. CDR3 amino acids: CASSASLAGADNEQFF. DNA for the CDR3: TGTGCCAGCAGCGCTTCACTAGCGGGAGCCGACAATGAGCAGTTCTTC.

This CDR3 reads CASSPQSGGRGGELFF. The CDR3 nucleotides read TGTGCCAGCAGCCCCCAGAGCGGGGGGCGCGGCGGGGAGCTGTTTTTT. This sequence joins TRBV7-2 and TRBJ2-2, with TRBD2 identical over 9 bases. Germline CDR1 reads SGHTA; CDR2 reads FQGNSA. V was clipped by 5 bases and J by 7 bases; unmatched bases: 11. The CDR3 is 16 residues long. The whole variable domain, remainder taken from reference TRBV7-2 and TRBJ2-2, is GAGVSQSPSNKVTEKGKDVELRCDPISGHTALYWYRQSLGQGLEFLIYFQGNSAPDKSGLPSDRFSAERTGGSVSTLTIQRTQQEDSAVYLCASSPQSGGRGGELFFGEGSRLTVL.